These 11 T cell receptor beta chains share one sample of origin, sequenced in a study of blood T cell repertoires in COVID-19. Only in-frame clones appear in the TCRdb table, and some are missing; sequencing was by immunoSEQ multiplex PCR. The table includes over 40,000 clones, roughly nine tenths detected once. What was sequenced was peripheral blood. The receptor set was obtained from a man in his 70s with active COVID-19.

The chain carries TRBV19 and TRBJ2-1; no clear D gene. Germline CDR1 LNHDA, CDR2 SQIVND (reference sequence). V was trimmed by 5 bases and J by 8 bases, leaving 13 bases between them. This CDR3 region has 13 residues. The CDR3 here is CASSSSFRYEQFF. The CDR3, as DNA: TGTGCCAGTAGTTCCTCTTTTCGGTATGAGCAGTTCTTC.

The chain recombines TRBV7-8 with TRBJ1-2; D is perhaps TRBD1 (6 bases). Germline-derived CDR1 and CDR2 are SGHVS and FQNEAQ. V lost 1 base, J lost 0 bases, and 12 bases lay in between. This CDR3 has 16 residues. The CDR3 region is CASSLDSGASNYGYTF. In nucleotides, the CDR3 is TGTGCCAGCAGCTTAGATTCAGGGGCCTCTAACTATGGCTACACCTTC.

Written as DNA, the CDR3 is TGCGCCAGCAGCCCTACTAGCGGGGGGGCTAAGTATGAGCAGTTCTTC. It is translated as CASSPTSGGAKYEQFF. The chain joins TRBV4-1 to TRBJ2-1; 13 positions agree with TRBD2. The CDR3 covers 16 residues. V dropped 4 bases and J dropped 8; count of bases not matched to a gene: 8. Germline V CDR1 and CDR2: MGHRA, YSYEKL.

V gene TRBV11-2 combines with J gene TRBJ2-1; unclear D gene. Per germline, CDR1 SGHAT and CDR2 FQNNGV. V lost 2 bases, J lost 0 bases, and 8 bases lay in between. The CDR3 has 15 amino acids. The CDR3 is CASSLPESSYNEQFF. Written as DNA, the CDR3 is TGTGCCAGCAGCTTACCGGAGAGCTCCTACAATGAGCAGTTCTTC.

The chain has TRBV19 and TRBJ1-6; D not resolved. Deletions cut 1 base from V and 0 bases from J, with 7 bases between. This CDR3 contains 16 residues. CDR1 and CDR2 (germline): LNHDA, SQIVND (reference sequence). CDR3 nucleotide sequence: TGTGCCAGTAGTATAGTGGGGAGCTCCTATAATTCACCCCTCCACTTT. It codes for CASSIVGSSYNSPLHF.

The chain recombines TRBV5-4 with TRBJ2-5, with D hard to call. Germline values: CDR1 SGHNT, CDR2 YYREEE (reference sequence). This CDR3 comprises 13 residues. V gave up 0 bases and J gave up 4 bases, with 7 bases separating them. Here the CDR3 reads CASSLEQRETQYF. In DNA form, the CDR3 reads TGTGCCAGCAGCTTGGAACAGAGAGAGACCCAGTACTTC.

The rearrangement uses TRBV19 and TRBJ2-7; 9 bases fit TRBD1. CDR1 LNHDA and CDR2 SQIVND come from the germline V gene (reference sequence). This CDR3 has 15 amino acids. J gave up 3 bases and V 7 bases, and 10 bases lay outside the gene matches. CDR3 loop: CASTLSTGGYYEQYF. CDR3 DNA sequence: TGTGCCAGTACTTTGTCGACAGGGGGTTACTACGAGCAGTACTTC.

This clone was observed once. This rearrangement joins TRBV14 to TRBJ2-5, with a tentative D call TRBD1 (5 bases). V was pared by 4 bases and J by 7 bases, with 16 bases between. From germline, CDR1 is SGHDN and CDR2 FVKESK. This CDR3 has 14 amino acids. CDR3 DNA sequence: TGTGCCAGCAGCCGGGGCAACATCGATTCGACCCAGTACTTC. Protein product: CASSRGNIDSTQYF.

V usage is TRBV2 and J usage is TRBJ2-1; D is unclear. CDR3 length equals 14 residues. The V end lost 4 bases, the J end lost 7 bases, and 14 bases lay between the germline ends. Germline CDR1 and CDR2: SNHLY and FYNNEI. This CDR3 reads CASSVPPLRNEQFF. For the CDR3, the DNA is TGTGCCAGCAGTGTCCCCCCTCTGCGGAATGAGCAGTTCTTC. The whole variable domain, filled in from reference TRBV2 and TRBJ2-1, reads EPEVTQTPSHQVTQMGQEVILRCVPISNHLYFYWYRQILGQKVEFLVSFYNNEISEKSEIFDDQFSVERPDGSNFTLKIRSTKLEDSAMYFCASSVPPLRNEQFFGPGTRLTVL.

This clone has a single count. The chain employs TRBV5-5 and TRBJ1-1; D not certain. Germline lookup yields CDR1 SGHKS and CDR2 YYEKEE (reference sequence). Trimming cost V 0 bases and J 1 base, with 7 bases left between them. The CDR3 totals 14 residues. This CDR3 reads CASSLDTPNTEAFF. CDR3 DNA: TGTGCCAGCAGCTTGGACACGCCGAACACTGAAGCTTTCTTT. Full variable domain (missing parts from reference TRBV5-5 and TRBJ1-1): DAGVTQSPTHLIKTRGQQVTLRCSPISGHKSVSWYQQVLGQGPQFIFQYYEKEERGRGNFPDRFSARQFPNYSSELNVNALLLGDSALYLCASSLDTPNTEAFFGQGTRLTVV.

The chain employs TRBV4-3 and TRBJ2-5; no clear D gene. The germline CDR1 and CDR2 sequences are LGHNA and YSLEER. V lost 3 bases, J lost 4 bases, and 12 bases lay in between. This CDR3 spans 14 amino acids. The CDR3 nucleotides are TGCGCCAGCAGCCATGCACAGTCGCGAGAGACCCAGTACTTC. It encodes CASSHAQSRETQYF.